One and the same sample provided the 25 T cell receptor beta chains below, sequenced in a study of OX40 agonist ivuxolimab in advanced cancers. TCRdb's copy holds only in-frame clones and misses some; the assay was immunoSEQ multiplex PCR. The sample yields under 95,000 clones, around 90% seen once. This specimen was CD4+ or CD8+ T cells sorted from blood, taken in a trial of the OX40 agonist ivuxolimab. These receptors were collected from an adult with an advanced solid tumor such as melanoma, head and neck, liver or kidney cancer.

A note on this clone: The sample has other DNA sequences that encode this CDR3 too. V usage is TRBV10-1 and J usage is TRBJ2-7; either TRBD1 or TRBD2 may fit D (5 bases each). This CDR3 is 12 amino acids long. The V gene's germline CDR1 is WNHNN and CDR2 SYGVQD (reference sequence). V lost 4 bases and J 1 base, leaving 5 bases between the germline ends. The CDR3 sequence is CASSGGSYEQYF. The CDR3 nucleotides are TGCGCCAGCAGTGGGGGGTCCTACGAGCAGTACTTC.

The gene calls are TRBV19 and TRBJ1-5, with TRBD1 matching 7 bases. V gave up 1 base and J gave up 6 bases; unmatched junction bases: 3. Germline CDR1 and CDR2: LNHDA and SQIVND (reference sequence). The CDR3 has 14 residues. The CDR3 region is CASSIVRGRQPQHF. DNA for the CDR3: TGTGCCAGTAGTATAGTTAGGGGGCGTCAGCCCCAGCATTTT. The full variable domain, rest sourced from reference TRBV19 and TRBJ1-5, is DGGITQSPKYLFRKEGQNVTLSCEQNLNHDAMYWYRQDPGQGLRLIYYSQIVNDFQKGDIAEGYSVSREKKESFPLTVTSAQKNPTAFYLCASSIVRGRQPQHFGDGTRLSIL.

The chain combines TRBV27 with TRBJ2-7, with 11 nucleotides matching TRBD2. J was trimmed by 2 bases and V by 5 bases; bases with no gene match: 5. Per the germline V gene, CDR1 is MNHEY and CDR2 is SMNVEV (reference sequence). CDR3 length equals 15 residues. The CDR3 DNA reads as TGTGCCAGCAGTAAACTAGCGGGAGAACCCTACGAGCAGTACTTC. Protein: CASSKLAGEPYEQYF.

The chain uses TRBV11-2 and TRBJ2-7, with 15 bases aligning to TRBD2. V lost 5 bases to trimming and J lost 4 bases; unmatched junction nucleotides: 6. This CDR3 comprises 16 residues. The germline gives CDR1 SGHAT, CDR2 FQNNGV. CDR3 sequence reads: CASSRTGLAGGYEQYF. CDR3 coding DNA: TGTGCCAGCAGCCGTACGGGACTAGCGGGAGGTTACGAGCAGTACTTC.

The chain recombines TRBV5-5 with TRBJ1-2, with 7 bases lining up with TRBD1. CDR1 is SGHKS, CDR2 YYEKEE, per germline (reference sequence). V lost 0 bases and J lost 3; bases outside the gene matches: 5. The CDR3 sequence is 15 residues long. The CDR3 region is CASSLVGDSDYGYTF. The DNA of the CDR3 is TGTGCCAGCAGCTTGGTTGGGGACAGTGACTATGGCTACACCTTC.

The chain has TRBV7-9 and TRBJ1-2; D gene ambiguous. V lost 6 bases to trimming and J lost 8 bases, with 16 bases between them. The CDR3 runs 13 residues. Per the germline V gene, CDR1 is SEHNR and CDR2 is FQNEAQ (reference sequence). This CDR3 reads CASRRLVDLGYTF. The CDR3, as DNA: TGTGCCAGCAGACGACTCGTCGATTTGGGCTACACCTTC.

This chain uses TRBV7-3 with TRBJ1-6; 7 bases agree with TRBD1. From germline, CDR1 is SGHTA and CDR2 FQGTGA. The CDR3 consists of 14 residues. Losses at the gene ends were 2 bases for V and 6 bases for J; bases not matched to a gene: 1. In DNA form, the CDR3 reads TGTGCCAGCAGCTTAGGGACAGCTAATTCACCCCTCCACTTT. Residues: CASSLGTANSPLHF.

This rearrangement joins TRBV28 to TRBJ2-7; 9 nucleotides match TRBD1. This CDR3 has 19 amino acids. The germline V gene has CDR1 MDHEN and CDR2 SYDVKM. V shed 0 bases, J shed 4 bases, and the junction held 16 bases outside the gene matches. DNA for the CDR3: TGTGCCAGCAGTTTATGGCCCACAGGGGGCGTCGGGAATGGGTACGAGCAGTACTTC. This gives the protein CASSLWPTGGVGNGYEQYF. Using reference TRBV28 and TRBJ2-7 for the parts outside the CDR3, the full variable domain is DVKVTQSSRYLVKRTGEKVFLECVQDMDHENMFWYRQDPGLGLRLIYFSYDVKMKEKGDIPEGYSVSREKKERFSLILESASTNQTSMYLCASSLWPTGGVGNGYEQYFGPGTRLTVT.

CDR3 amino acids: CASSLVQGSGYTF. DNA for the CDR3: TGTGCCAGCAGCTTAGTTCAGGGTAGCGGCTACACCTTC. The chain joins TRBV11-2 to TRBJ1-2; tentatively, D is TRBD1 (5 bases). V dropped 1 base and J dropped 8 bases, with 11 bases sitting between them. This CDR3 region has 13 residues. Germline lookup yields CDR1 SGHAT and CDR2 FQNNGV.

This clone was counted between two and nine times. The chain couples TRBV5-1 to TRBJ2-1; 8 bases line up with TRBD2. Germline loops: CDR1 SGHRS, CDR2 YFSETQ. Germline trimming cut 1 base from V and 12 bases from J; bases unmatched to any gene: 12. The CDR3 has 15 residues. CDR3 nucleotides: TGCGCCAGCAGCTTGAGCGGACTAGCTGCATCGATGCAGTTCTTC. Residues: CASSLSGLAASMQFF.

This clone was seen once. The chain links TRBV7-9 to TRBJ2-1; D possibly uses TRBD1 or TRBD2 (7 bases each). Germline CDR1 and CDR2: SEHNR and FQNEAQ (reference sequence). This CDR3 spans 19 amino acids. V was pared by 4 bases and J by 12 bases, with 34 bases between. CDR3 coding DNA: TGTGCCAGCAGCTCCCAGGGGGGGATCGGGCTAGCGGCCCTGTATGGGCAGTTCTTC. Amino acid sequence: CASSSQGGIGLAALYGQFF. Full variable domain (rest looked up from reference TRBV7-9 and TRBJ2-1): DTGVSQNPRHKITKRGQNVTFRCDPISEHNRLYWYRQTLGQGPEFLTYFQNEAQLEKSRLLSDRFSAERPKGSFSTLEIQRTEQGDSAMYLCASSSQGGIGLAALYGQFFGPGTRLTVL.

The rearrangement uses TRBV5-1 and TRBJ2-7; 9 bases line up with TRBD1. Germline V lookup: CDR1 SGHRS, CDR2 YFSETQ. V trimming: 5 bases; J trimming: 0 bases; junction bases outside the gene matches: 3. This CDR3 comprises 14 residues. DNA of the CDR3: TGCGCCAGCAGACGGACAGGGGACTCCTACGAGCAGTACTTC. Translating it yields CASRRTGDSYEQYF.

V and J are TRBV2 and TRBJ2-5; D may be TRBD2 (7 bases). V shed 5 bases and J shed 1 base, with 14 bases lying between them. The germline V gene encodes CDR1 SNHLY and CDR2 FYNNEI. CDR3 length equals 15 residues. The chain's CDR3 is CASSRMGGPQETQYF. DNA for the CDR3: TGTGCCAGCAGTCGGATGGGGGGGCCCCAAGAGACCCAGTACTTC.

This clone was recorded a few times. The V and J genes are TRBV5-1 and TRBJ2-3; TRBD1 agrees at 8 bases. Germline V gene sequence: CDR1 SGHRS, CDR2 YFSETQ. Losses at the gene ends were 3 bases for V and 5 bases for J; bases not matched to a gene: 5. This CDR3 region has 14 residues. The CDR3 spells CASSWTGPGDTQYF. DNA of the CDR3: TGCGCCAGCAGCTGGACAGGGCCGGGAGATACGCAGTATTTT.

This chain connects TRBV11-2 to TRBJ1-2; D might be TRBD1 (6 bases). Germline V gene sequence: CDR1 SGHAT, CDR2 FQNNGV. CDR3 length: 17 amino acids. V was clipped by 5 bases and J by 5 bases, with 24 bases between them. CDR3 sequence reads: CASSLRQAGYGSYGYTF. The CDR3, as DNA: TGTGCCAGCAGCCTAAGACAGGCAGGGTACGGTTCTTATGGCTACACCTTC.

The V call is TRBV7-7, the J call TRBJ2-7; D might be TRBD2 (6 bases). This CDR3 region has 15 residues. Germline CDR1 is SSHAT and CDR2 is FNYEAQ (reference sequence). The V end was cut by 5 bases, the J end by 6 bases, with 20 bases between. CDR3 protein: CASSPTGTGAVEQYF. CDR3 bases: TGTGCCAGCAGCCCTACCGGGACTGGAGCGGTCGAGCAGTACTTC. Supplemented by reference TRBV7-7 and TRBJ2-7, the full variable domain reads GAGVSQSPRYKVTKRGQDVTLRCDPISSHATLYWYQQALGQGPEFLTYFNYEAQPDKSGLPSDRFSAERPEGSISTLTIQRTEQRDSAMYRCASSPTGTGAVEQYFGPGTRLTVT.

The rearrangement uses TRBV30 and TRBJ2-1; 11 nucleotides match TRBD2. The V and J ends lost 2 bases and 6 bases, in that order; junction bases with no gene match: 12. Germline loops: CDR1 GTSNPN, CDR2 SVGIG (reference sequence). This CDR3 is 17 amino acids long. The CDR3: CAWSRRLLAGAFNEQFF. CDR3 coding DNA: TGTGCCTGGAGTCGGAGGTTACTAGCGGGAGCTTTCAATGAGCAGTTCTTC.

The chain recombines TRBV7-8 with TRBJ2-7, with TRBD2 matching 10 bases. The length of the CDR3 is 16 residues. V trimming: 3 bases; J trimming: 0 bases; junction bases outside the gene matches: 5. Looked up from germline, CDR1 is SGHVS and CDR2 is FQNEAQ. The DNA for the CDR3 is TGTGCCAGCAGCTTGTATGCTAGCGGGAGCTCCTACGAGCAGTACTTC. Protein sequence: CASSLYASGSSYEQYF.

This clone was picked up one time. This chain's CDR3 is CASSNGDRGYEQYF. The DNA for the CDR3 is TGTGCCAGCAGCAACGGAGACAGGGGCTACGAGCAGTACTTC. The V and J genes are TRBV6-5 and TRBJ2-7, with 8 bases fitting TRBD1. This CDR3 spans 14 amino acids. Germline lookup yields CDR1 MNHEY and CDR2 SVGAGI. The V segment lost 6 bases and the J segment 3 bases; nucleotides outside the gene matches: 7.

The V and J genes are TRBV19 and TRBJ2-6; TRBD1 might be the D (6 bases). CDR3 length: 16 residues. Germline V gene lookup returns CDR1 LNHDA and CDR2 SQIVND (reference sequence). Trimming took off 6 bases at V and 2 bases at J, with 14 bases between the two ends. CDR3 DNA: TGTGCCAGTAGACTACCCCGACAGGCTGGGGCCAACGTCCTGACTTTC. Protein sequence: CASRLPRQAGANVLTF.

This chain links TRBV15 with TRBJ1-2, with D maybe TRBD1 (5 bases). V was trimmed by 1 base and J by 0 bases, leaving 18 bases between them. The CDR3 runs to 18 residues. The germline CDR1 and CDR2 sequences are LNHNV and YYDKDF (reference sequence). The CDR3 loop is CATSRAGGGANSNYGYTF. CDR3 nucleotides: TGTGCCACCAGCAGAGCGGGGGGAGGGGCGAATTCTAACTATGGCTACACCTTC. Variable domain in full (rest from reference TRBV15 and TRBJ1-2): DAMVIQNPRYQVTQFGKPVTLSCSQTLNHNVMYWYQQKSSQAPKLLFHYYDKDFNNEADTPDNFQSRRPNTSFCFLDIRSPGLGDTAMYLCATSRAGGGANSNYGYTFGSGTRLTVV.

The V and J genes are TRBV7-2 and TRBJ2-7; 9 bases are a match to TRBD2. Germline-derived CDR1 and CDR2 are SGHTA and FQGNSA. V trimming: 5 bases; J trimming: 0 bases; junction bases outside the gene matches: 5. This CDR3 has 15 amino acids. The chain's CDR3 is CASSPSGGSSYEQYF. The CDR3 nucleotides are TGTGCCAGCAGCCCGAGCGGGGGGAGCTCCTACGAGCAGTACTTC. The full variable domain, with the rest looked up from reference TRBV7-2 and TRBJ2-7, is GAGVSQSPSNKVTEKGKDVELRCDPISGHTALYWYRQSLGQGLEFLIYFQGNSAPDKSGLPSDRFSAERTGGSVSTLTIQRTQQEDSAVYLCASSPSGGSSYEQYFGPGTRLTVT.

This chain links TRBV5-6 with TRBJ1-3; D not resolved. The V end lost 4 bases, the J end lost 0 bases, and 14 bases lay between the germline ends. Per germline, CDR1 SGHDT and CDR2 YYEEEE. This CDR3 comprises 16 residues. The CDR3 loop reads CASSREQAHSGNTIYF. The CDR3, as DNA: TGTGCCAGCAGCCGGGAGCAGGCTCACTCTGGAAACACCATATATTTT.

The J gene is TRBJ1-4, the V gene TRBV5-1, with 8 bases aligning to TRBD1. Trimming at V came to 2 bases and at J to 7 bases, leaving 7 bases not matched to a gene. Germline CDR1 is SGHRS and CDR2 is YFSETQ. This CDR3 is built from 15 residues. The CDR3 DNA follows: TGCGCCAGCAGCTTCGGGACAGGCGGTAGTGAAAAACTGTTTTTT. Translated, it gives CASSFGTGGSEKLFF. Together with reference TRBV5-1 and TRBJ1-4, the CDR3 gives the full variable domain: KAGVTQTPRYLIKTRGQQVTLSCSPISGHRSVSWYQQTPGQGLQFLFEYFSETQRNKGNFPGRFSGRQFSNSRSEMNVSTLELGDSALYLCASSFGTGGSEKLFFGSGTQLSVL.

The chain joins TRBV6-6 to TRBJ1-5; D not resolved. Germline lookup yields CDR1 MNHNY and CDR2 SVGAGI (reference sequence). Trimming shortened V by 6 bases and J by 3 bases, and 9 bases separated the two germline ends. CDR3 length equals 13 residues. The CDR3 reads CASSLGPNQPQHF. The CDR3 nucleotides are TGTGCCAGCAGCTTAGGTCCCAATCAGCCCCAGCATTTT.